This TCR beta chain was identified during a study of monozygotic twins with inflammatory bowel disease. TCRdb re-called the 5' RACE reads and catalogs CDR3 proteins one per entry, DNA excluded. This sample contains some 100,000 distinct CDR3 sequences. The V gene's germline CDR1 is SGHTA and CDR2 FQGNSA. The CDR3 is 16 residues long. The chain couples TRBV7-2 to TRBJ2-7; TCRdb picks TRBD2, but there is no DNA to check that call. The sequencing input was blood. The receptor was isolated from a human donor with ulcerative colitis or Crohn's disease, or a healthy co-twin of an affected twin (not recorded which). The CDR3 protein is CASSPLAGELSYEQYF. The full variable domain, in which reference TRBV7-2 and TRBJ2-7 provide the parts outside the CDR3, is GAGVSQSPSNKVTEKGKDVELRCDPISGHTALYWYRQSLGQGLEFLIYFQGNSAPDKSGLPSDRFSAERTGGSVSTLTIQRTQQEDSAVYLCASSPLAGELSYEQYFGPGTRLTVT.